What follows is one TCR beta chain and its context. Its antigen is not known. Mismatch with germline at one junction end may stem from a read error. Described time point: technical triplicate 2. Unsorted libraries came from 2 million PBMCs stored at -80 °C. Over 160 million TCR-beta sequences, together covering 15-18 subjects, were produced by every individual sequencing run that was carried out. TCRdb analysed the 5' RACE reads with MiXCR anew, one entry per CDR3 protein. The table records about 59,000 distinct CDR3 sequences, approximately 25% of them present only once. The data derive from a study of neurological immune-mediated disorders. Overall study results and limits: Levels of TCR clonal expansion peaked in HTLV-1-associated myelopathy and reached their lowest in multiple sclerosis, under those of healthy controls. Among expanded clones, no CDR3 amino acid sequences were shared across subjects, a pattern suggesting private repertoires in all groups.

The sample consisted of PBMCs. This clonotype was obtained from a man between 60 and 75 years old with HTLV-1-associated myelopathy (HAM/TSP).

CDR3 sequence reads: CASSVWGSRANVLIF. The CDR3 DNA is TGTGCCAGCAGTGTTTGGGGATCCAGGGCCAACGTCCTGATTTTC. The V call is TRBV2, the J call TRBJ2-6; a weak D match, TRBD1 (5 bases). The CDR3 consists of 15 residues. CDR1 and CDR2 (germline): SNHLY, FYNNEI.